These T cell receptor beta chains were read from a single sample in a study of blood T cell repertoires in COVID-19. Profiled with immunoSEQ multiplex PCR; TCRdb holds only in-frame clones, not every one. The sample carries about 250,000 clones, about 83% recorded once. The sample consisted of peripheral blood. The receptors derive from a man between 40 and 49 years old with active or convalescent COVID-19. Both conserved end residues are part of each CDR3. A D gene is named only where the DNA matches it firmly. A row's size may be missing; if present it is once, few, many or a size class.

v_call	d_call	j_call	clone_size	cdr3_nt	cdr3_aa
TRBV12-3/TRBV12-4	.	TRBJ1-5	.	TGTGCCAGCAGATATAGCAATCAGCCCCAGCATTTT	CASRYSNQPQHF
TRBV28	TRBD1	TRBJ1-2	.	TGTGCCAGCAGGGTCACGGACAGGGCCTATGGCTACACCTTC	CASRVTDRAYGYTF
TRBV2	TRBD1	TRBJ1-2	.	TGTGCCAGCAGAGAGGATTGGACAGGGGATGACTATGGCTACACCTTC	CASREDWTGDDYGYTF
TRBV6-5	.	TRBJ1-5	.	TGTGCCAGCAGTCAGGTACACGGAGGGACCCAGCCCCAGCATTTT	CASSQVHGGTQPQHF
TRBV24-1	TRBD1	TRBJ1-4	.	TGTGCCACCAGTGCGGGACAGGGGTCAGGGAGTGAAAAACTGTTTTTT	CATSAGQGSGSEKLFF
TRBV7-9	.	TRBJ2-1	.	TGTGCCAGCAGTGGCGGAGCGGCCTACAATGAGCAGTTCTTC	CASSGGAAYNEQFF
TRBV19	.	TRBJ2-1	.	TGTGCCAGTAGTAAAGTTAATGCGATTAGCTCCTACAATGAGCAGTTCTTC	CASSKVNAISSYNEQFF
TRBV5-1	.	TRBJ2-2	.	TGCGCCAGCATGGATTGGGGAGGCACCGGGGAGCTGTTTTTT	CASMDWGGTGELFF
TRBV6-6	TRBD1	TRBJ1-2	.	TGTGCCAGCAGTTACACGGGACAGGGGACGGATGGCTACACCTTC	CASSYTGQGTDGYTF
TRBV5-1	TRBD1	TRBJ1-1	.	TGCGCCAGCAGCCTCACCGGGACAGGGTACGGAGCTTTCTTT	CASSLTGTGYGAFF
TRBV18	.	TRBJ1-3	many	TGTGCCAGCTCACCAAGGGACAAGCCCTCTGGAAACACCATATATTTT	CASSPRDKPSGNTIYF
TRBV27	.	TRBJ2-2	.	TGTGCCAGCAGCCCGGACTTCACCGGGGAGCTGTTTTTT	CASSPDFTGELFF
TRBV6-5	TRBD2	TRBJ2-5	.	TGTGCCAGCAGAACTAAGACTAGCGGCCAAGAGACCCAGTACTTC	CASRTKTSGQETQYF